This passage covers 24 T cell receptor beta chains from one sample sequenced in a study of T cell responses to AZD1222 COVID-19 vaccine (dated by TCRdb to about 2021). Library creation used the immunoSEQ multiplex PCR assay. Entries here come from immuneACCESS through TCRdb and include only in-frame sequences with V and J called. Some clones fail to appear in such tables; in the studies checked, an unresolved V gene covers under half of the shortfall, and the cause of the remainder is unknown. Counted in this sample were around 110,000 clones; about four fifths of them appeared once. Approximately 10% of the sample is taken by the ten largest. The sample's time point, from its label and the paper: baseline before first vaccination. This sample comprised peripheral blood, obtained on day 0 of AZD1222 vaccination. These receptors came from an adult in good health.

The chain employs TRBV2 and TRBJ1-3; D may be TRBD1 (6 bases). The CDR3 consists of 15 residues. The ends were cut back, 6 bases at V and 3 bases at J, with 15 bases in the middle. CDR1 and CDR2 (germline): SNHLY, FYNNEI. CDR3 residues: CASRQGAGIGNTIYF. CDR3 DNA sequence: TGTGCCAGCAGACAGGGAGCTGGCATTGGAAACACCATATATTTT.

The chain is built from TRBV21-1 and TRBJ1-1; the table's TRBD1 call for D was not verified on the DNA. TRBV21-1 is noted as a pseudogene. The CDR3 covers 17 residues. In DNA, the CDR3 is TGTGCCAGCAGCAGAGCGTCGTTTTCTCAGGGGCGGACTGAAGCTTTCTTT. Protein sequence: CASSRASFSQGRTEAFF.

The chain combines TRBV3-1 (or the pseudogene TRBV3-2) with TRBJ2-2; no reliable D call. Per the germline V gene, CDR1 is LGHDT and CDR2 is YNNKEL (reference sequence). The ends were cut back, 4 bases at V and 1 base at J, with 7 bases in the middle. The CDR3 spans 14 residues. The CDR3 coding sequence is TGTGCCAGCAGCCTTTATAAGAACACCGGGGAGCTGTTTTTT. Translation gives CASSLYKNTGELFF.

The chain is built from TRBV19 and TRBJ1-2; D is unclear. From germline, CDR1 is LNHDA and CDR2 SQIVND (reference sequence). V lost 5 bases and J 4 bases, leaving 17 bases between the germline ends. This CDR3 contains 15 residues. CDR3 bases: TGTGCCAGTAGTTATTCCAGCCTTTTGGTCTATGGCTACACCTTC. It translates to CASSYSSLLVYGYTF.

The gene calls are TRBV5-8 and TRBJ2-7; no firm D call. Germline CDR1 SGHTS, CDR2 YDEGEE. The CDR3 has 12 residues. Trimming stripped 5 bases from V and 0 bases from J, with 6 bases between. CDR3 DNA: TGTGCCAGCAGTTGGGGCTCCTACGAGCAGTACTTC. This gives the protein CASSWGSYEQYF.

The chain links TRBV7-2 to TRBJ2-3; no clear D. Looked up from germline, CDR1 is SGHTA and CDR2 is FQGNSA. The CDR3 consists of 14 residues. Trimming took off 1 base at V and 7 bases at J, with 12 bases between the two ends. CDR3 sequence reads: CASSLDNGAHTQYF. CDR3 sequence (DNA): TGTGCCAGCAGCTTAGATAACGGAGCGCATACGCAGTATTTT.

The chain links TRBV6-1 to TRBJ2-7; the D gene is possibly TRBD1 (6 bases). CDR3 length equals 16 residues. The germline gives CDR1 MNHNS, CDR2 SASEGT. Trimming removed 0 bases at V and 5 bases at J, with 17 bases between. DNA of the CDR3: TGTGCCAGCAGTGAAGCAGGTAGAAACAGGGTCCACGAGCAGTACTTC. Translation gives CASSEAGRNRVHEQYF.

The CDR3 DNA is TGTGCCACCAGTGATTTGCAGGGCCGCTATGGCTACACCTTC. Protein: CATSDLQGRYGYTF. The V call is TRBV24-1, the J call TRBJ1-2; possible D gene TRBD1, 5 bases. Germline V lookup: CDR1 KGHDR, CDR2 SFDVKD. V was pared by 0 bases and J by 4 bases, with 8 bases between. The CDR3 covers 14 residues.

This CDR3 is CASGPGQGYQPQHF. The CDR3 DNA sequence: TGTGCCAGCGGCCCGGGACAGGGTTATCAGCCCCAGCATTTT. V usage is TRBV28 and J usage is TRBJ1-5; 9 bases agree with TRBD1. The germline gives CDR1 MDHEN, CDR2 SYDVKM. The CDR3 is 14 residues long. V was pared by 8 bases and J by 5 bases, with 7 bases of the junction left unmatched.

The rearrangement links TRBV5-5 to TRBJ1-6; no reliable D call. Between the trimmed V and J ends, which lost 0 bases and 10 bases, there was a span of 11 bases. The CDR3 is made up of 14 amino acids. Germline V gene sequence: CDR1 SGHKS, CDR2 YYEKEE (reference sequence). The CDR3 DNA sequence: TGTGCCAGCAGCTTGGGGGTGGTAGGCTCACCCCTCCACTTT. This gives the protein CASSLGVVGSPLHF.

The chain joins TRBV28 to TRBJ2-5, with 13 bases matching TRBD2. This CDR3 contains 17 residues. Germline V gene lookup returns CDR1 MDHEN and CDR2 SYDVKM. V shed 8 bases and J 2 bases; nucleotides not matched to a gene: 11. The CDR3 spells CASPLGTSGDQQETQYF. CDR3 coding DNA: TGTGCCAGCCCGCTCGGGACTAGCGGGGACCAACAAGAGACCCAGTACTTC.

This chain links TRBV3-1 (or the pseudogene TRBV3-2) with TRBJ1-2; 8 bases are a match to TRBD1. CDR1 is LGHDT and CDR2 is YNNKEL in the germline V gene (reference sequence). V lost 2 bases, J lost 8 bases, and 7 bases stayed unmatched. The CDR3 extends over 14 amino acids. CDR3 coding DNA: TGTGCCAGCAGCCAACAGGACAGGGCTTGGGGCTACACCTTC. Translated: CASSQQDRAWGYTF.

The rearrangement uses TRBV19 and TRBJ1-4; tentative D call: TRBD1 (6 bases). Germline values: CDR1 LNHDA, CDR2 SQIVND (reference sequence). V dropped 6 bases and J dropped 7 bases, with 21 bases sitting between them. CDR3 size: 16 residues. CDR3 in amino acids: CASRKNGPGDGEKLFF. DNA for the CDR3: TGTGCCAGTAGGAAAAACGGGCCAGGGGATGGTGAAAAACTGTTTTTT.

The rearrangement uses TRBV28 and TRBJ2-5, with unresolved D. The length of the CDR3 is 15 residues. In germline, CDR1 is MDHEN, CDR2 SYDVKM. V shed 2 bases and J shed 5 bases, with 15 bases lying between them. DNA for the CDR3: TGTGCCAGCAGTTTAGGGCCCTTGGATGGGGAGACCCAGTACTTC. It codes for CASSLGPLDGETQYF.

The V and J genes are TRBV7-2 and TRBJ1-1; perhaps TRBD1 as D (6 bases). The V end lost 2 bases, the J end lost 11 bases, and 15 bases lay between the germline ends. This CDR3 has 13 amino acids. Germline V gene sequence: CDR1 SGHTA, CDR2 FQGNSA. CDR3 in amino acids: CASSLQGTTYAFF. The CDR3 DNA reads as TGTGCCAGCAGCTTACAGGGGACGACTTACGCTTTCTTT.

The chain carries TRBV9 and TRBJ2-5; 16 nucleotides match TRBD2. Germline V gene data show CDR1 as SGDLS and CDR2 as YYNGEE. CDR3 length equals 16 residues. The J segment lost 2 bases and the V segment lost 3 bases, leaving 1 base of the junction unmatched. The CDR3 DNA reads as TGTGCCAGCAGCGCGGGACTAGCGGGAGGGCAAGAGACCCAGTACTTC. It codes for CASSAGLAGGQETQYF.

The rearrangement links TRBV21-1 to TRBJ2-3; TRBD2, the D gene given by the table, was not confirmed from the DNA. TRBV21-1 is marked as a pseudogene. The CDR3 spans 16 residues. The CDR3 protein is CASSIATSGDTDTQYF. CDR3 coding DNA: TGTGCCAGCAGCATAGCGACTAGCGGGGATACAGATACGCAGTATTTT.

The chain recombines TRBV28 with TRBJ2-2, with TRBD2 matching 10 bases. Trimming cost V 6 bases and J 3 bases; bases outside gene matches: 4. CDR1 is MDHEN and CDR2 is SYDVKM in the germline V gene. The CDR3 is made up of 15 amino acids. The CDR3 DNA follows: TGTGCCAGCAGACACGGACTAGCGGACACCGGGGAGCTGTTTTTT. Its protein is CASRHGLADTGELFF.

The J gene is TRBJ1-1, the V gene TRBV5-1, with D tentatively TRBD1 (6 bases). V was pared by 2 bases and J by 5 bases, with 19 bases between. From germline, CDR1 is SGHRS and CDR2 YFSETQ. The CDR3 totals 16 residues. The CDR3: CASSFSGGAGDTEAFF. CDR3 coding DNA: TGCGCCAGCAGCTTTTCGGGGGGCGCCGGTGATACTGAAGCTTTCTTT.

The genes are TRBV6-5 and TRBJ1-1; a weak D match, TRBD1 (5 bases). Trimming stripped 6 bases from V and 6 bases from J, with 17 bases between. Looked up from germline, CDR1 is MNHEY and CDR2 is SVGAGI. The CDR3 length is 14 residues. The CDR3 is CASRKLTESAEAFF. The CDR3 DNA follows: TGTGCCAGCAGAAAACTGACAGAGAGTGCTGAAGCTTTCTTT.

This chain links TRBV18 with TRBJ2-7; no clear D gene. V gave up 2 bases and J gave up 0 bases, with 11 bases separating them. Germline CDR1 and CDR2: KGHSH and LQKENI. This CDR3 has 15 amino acids. The CDR3 is CASSPGQTSSYEQYF. The CDR3 DNA reads as TGTGCCAGCTCACCAGGGCAGACGAGCTCCTACGAGCAGTACTTC.

This chain connects TRBV29-1 to TRBJ2-5; D is possibly TRBD2 (6 bases). The CDR3 length is 11 residues. The germline V gene has CDR1 SQVTM and CDR2 ANQGSEA. V was pared by 5 bases and J by 2 bases, with 6 bases between. The CDR3 reads CSVREQETQYF. In nucleotides, the CDR3 is TGCAGCGTTCGGGAGCAAGAGACCCAGTACTTC.

This rearrangement joins TRBV4-1 to TRBJ2-1; tentative D call: TRBD2 (5 bases). The CDR3 has 14 amino acids. The V gene's germline CDR1 is MGHRA and CDR2 YSYEKL. Between the trimmed V and J ends, which lost 4 bases and 5 bases, there was a span of 12 bases. The CDR3 is CASSLGENDNEQFF. The DNA for the CDR3 is TGCGCCAGCAGCCTCGGGGAGAATGACAATGAGCAGTTCTTC.

The V and J genes are TRBV24-1 and TRBJ1-2, with 9 bases identical to TRBD1. The germline CDR1 and CDR2 sequences are KGHDR and SFDVKD. With V trimmed by 5 bases and J by 7 bases, 7 bases remained unmatched. There are 14 residues in the CDR3. The CDR3 reads CATSVTGGTGGYTF. CDR3 in DNA: TGTGCCACCAGTGTCACAGGGGGCACGGGTGGCTACACCTTC.